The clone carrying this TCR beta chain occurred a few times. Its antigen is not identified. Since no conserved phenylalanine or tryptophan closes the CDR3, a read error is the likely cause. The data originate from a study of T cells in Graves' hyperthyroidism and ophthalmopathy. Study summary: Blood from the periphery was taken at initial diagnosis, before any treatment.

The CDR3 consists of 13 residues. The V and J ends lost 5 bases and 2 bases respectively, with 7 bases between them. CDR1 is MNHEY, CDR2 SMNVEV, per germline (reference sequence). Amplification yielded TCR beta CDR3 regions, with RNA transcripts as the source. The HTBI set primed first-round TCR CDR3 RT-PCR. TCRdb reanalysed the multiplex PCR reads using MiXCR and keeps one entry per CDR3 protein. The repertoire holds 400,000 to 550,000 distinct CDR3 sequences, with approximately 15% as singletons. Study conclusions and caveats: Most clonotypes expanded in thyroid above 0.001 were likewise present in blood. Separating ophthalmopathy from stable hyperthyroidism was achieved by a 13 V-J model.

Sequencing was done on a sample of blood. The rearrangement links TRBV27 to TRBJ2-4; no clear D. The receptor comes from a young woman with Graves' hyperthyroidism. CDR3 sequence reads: CASSPITKNIQYL. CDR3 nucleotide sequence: TGTGCCAGCAGTCCCATAACCAAAAACATTCAGTACCTC.